This T cell receptor beta chain emerged from a study of blood T cell repertoires in COVID-19. At the level of the study: T cells, B-cell-depleted T cells, or PBMCs supplied cDNA or gDNA.

Germline CDR1 reads SGHRS; CDR2 reads YFSETQ. The CDR3 contains 14 residues. V gave up 4 bases and J gave up 5 bases; unmatched junction bases: 6. The data were produced by immunoSEQ multiplex PCR, yet TCRdb's version contains in-frame clones alone and is incomplete. The table has about 200,000 clones, over 60% seen once. Sequenced material: peripheral blood. The clonotype comes from a woman aged 70-85 years with acute or convalescent COVID-19. The V call is TRBV5-1, the J call TRBJ2-5; 9 bases agree with TRBD2. The CDR3 sequence is CASSLAGSTETQYF. CDR3 nucleotide sequence: TGCGCCAGCAGCCTAGCGGGGTCGACGGAGACCCAGTACTTC.